This entry is about one T cell receptor beta chain. Data came from immunoSEQ multiplex PCR; TCRdb stores just in-frame clones and leaves some out. The top ten clones hold 0.35% to 0.5% of a sample with under 85,000 clones, approximately 93% of them seen once. These data belong to a study of technical replicates of blood from a few donors. V was cut by 7 bases and J by 7 bases, with 13 bases left in between. The CDR3 length is 13 residues. CDR1 is SNHLY and CDR2 is FYNNEI in the germline V gene. This chain joins TRBV2 and TRBJ2-2, with a possible D match to TRBD1 (5 bases). The TCR sequence derives from a human donor in good health. The sample consisted of T cells isolated from PBMCs. The CDR3: CASISSGYGELFF. DNA of the CDR3: TGTGCCAGCATCTCTTCAGGGTACGGGGAGCTGTTTTTT.